Following are 28 T cell receptor beta chains from one sample sequenced in a study of patients and donors after allogeneic stem cell transplantation. TCRdb recomputed calls from the RT-PCR reads with MiXCR, one row per CDR3 protein. Of some 150,000 distinct CDR3 sequences detected, approximately 35% appear once; the ten largest clones hold around 50%. The source material was blood, either unsorted or a sorted T cell fraction (not recorded which). The receptors shown here come from a human donor who was either an allogeneic HSCT recipient or a stem cell or donor lymphocyte infusion donor (not recorded which). It is not recorded whose cells these are; they may come from a transplant donor.

J is TRBJ2-3 and V is TRBV9; D remains ambiguous. This CDR3 contains 16 residues. Looked up from germline, CDR1 is SGDLS and CDR2 is YYNGEE. V lost 0 bases and J lost 6, with 17 bases in between. CDR3 in amino acids: CASSVEALLGWDTQYF. The DNA for the CDR3 is TGTGCCAGCAGCGTAGAGGCTCTCCTCGGTTGGGATACGCAGTATTTT.

The chain employs TRBV7-2 and TRBJ1-5, with TRBD1 matching over 12 bases. V dropped 3 bases and J dropped 6; count of bases not matched to a gene: 3. The CDR3 is 15 amino acids. Germline loops: CDR1 SGHTA, CDR2 FQGNSA. CDR3 sequence reads: CASSLGQGASQPQHF. In DNA, the CDR3 is TGTGCCAGCAGCTTGGGACAGGGGGCGAGTCAGCCCCAGCATTTT. Full variable domain (missing parts from reference TRBV7-2 and TRBJ1-5): GAGVSQSPSNKVTEKGKDVELRCDPISGHTALYWYRQSLGQGLEFLIYFQGNSAPDKSGLPSDRFSAERTGGSVSTLTIQRTQQEDSAVYLCASSLGQGASQPQHFGDGTRLSIL.

The chain is built from TRBV20-1 and TRBJ1-6; tentatively, D is TRBD1 (6 bases). V lost 5 bases to trimming and J lost 3 bases, with 20 bases between them. CDR1 and CDR2 (germline): DFQATT, SNEGSKA (reference sequence). The CDR3 loop spans 17 amino acids. CDR3 sequence (DNA): TGCAGTGCTCGCCTTAAGGTTTGGACAGTCTATAATTCACCCCTCCACTTT. This encodes CSARLKVWTVYNSPLHF.

This clonotype was counted only a few times. The J gene is TRBJ2-1, the V gene TRBV5-8, with TRBD2 identical over 7 bases. CDR1 is SGHTS, CDR2 YDEGEE, per germline. The CDR3 spans 17 residues. V shed 3 bases and J 4 bases; nucleotides not matched to a gene: 13. CDR3 residues: CASSSIRRDYGYNEQFF. In DNA form, the CDR3 reads TGTGCCAGCAGCTCAATACGCCGGGACTACGGTTACAATGAGCAGTTCTTC.

The rearrangement joins TRBV7-9 to TRBJ1-1, with D tentatively TRBD1 (5 bases). This CDR3 is built from 15 residues. Germline CDR1 is SEHNR and CDR2 is FQNEAQ (reference sequence). V was trimmed by 4 bases and J by 4 bases, leaving 16 bases between them. The CDR3 loop reads CASSYSGTPGTEAFF. In DNA, the CDR3 is TGTGCCAGCAGCTACTCCGGGACCCCAGGCACTGAAGCTTTCTTT.

The table lists this clonotype with a few counts. The chain carries TRBV5-1 and TRBJ1-2; the match to TRBD1 covers 9 bases. V dropped 7 bases and J dropped 7; count of bases not matched to a gene: 8. This CDR3 has 13 residues. The V gene's germline CDR1 is SGHRS and CDR2 YFSETQ. The CDR3 spells CASGRDRAIGYTF. The CDR3 DNA follows: TGCGCCAGCGGGAGGGACAGGGCAATTGGCTACACCTTC. Together with reference TRBV5-1 and TRBJ1-2, the CDR3 gives the full variable domain: KAGVTQTPRYLIKTRGQQVTLSCSPISGHRSVSWYQQTPGQGLQFLFEYFSETQRNKGNFPGRFSGRQFSNSRSEMNVSTLELGDSALYLCASGRDRAIGYTFGSGTRLTVV.

This sequence joins TRBV9 and TRBJ2-3; D perhaps matches TRBD2 (6 bases). V shed 6 bases and J shed 5 bases, with 22 bases lying between them. CDR3 length: 16 residues. Per the germline V gene, CDR1 is SGDLS and CDR2 is YYNGEE. Here the CDR3 DNA reads TGTGCCAGCACCGCCTCTGCGGCGGGGTTTCGAGATACGCAGTATTTT. It codes for CASTASAAGFRDTQYF.

The chain links TRBV6-4 to TRBJ1-1; unclear D gene. Trimming left V 2 bases short and J 5 bases short, with 9 bases between. The germline V gene has CDR1 MRHNA and CDR2 SNTAGT. The CDR3 length is 13 residues. The chain's CDR3 is CASSDEGLTEAFF. The CDR3 DNA sequence: TGTGCCAGCAGTGACGAAGGTTTGACTGAAGCTTTCTTT.

This clonotype was seen more than once but under ten times. This chain links TRBV7-2 with TRBJ2-5; 7 positions agree with TRBD1. Per germline, CDR1 SGHTA and CDR2 FQGNSA. The CDR3 loop spans 13 amino acids. The V segment lost 1 base and the J segment 5 bases; nucleotides outside the gene matches: 1. This CDR3 is CASSLDRGETQYF. The CDR3 DNA reads TGTGCCAGCAGCTTAGACAGGGGTGAGACCCAGTACTTC.

The chain joins TRBV9 to TRBJ2-1, with 8 bases matching TRBD1. The CDR3 has 14 residues. The J segment lost 4 bases and the V segment lost 0 bases, leaving 0 bases of the junction unmatched. The V gene's germline CDR1 is SGDLS and CDR2 YYNGEE. The CDR3 region has the DNA TGTGCCAGCAGCGTAGGGACAGGGTACAATGAGCAGTTCTTC. Its translation: CASSVGTGYNEQFF.

The table lists this clonotype with a few counts. The chain has TRBV10-3 and TRBJ2-5; D unresolved. Germline V CDR1 and CDR2: ENHRY, SYGVKD. V was cut by 5 bases and J by 1 base, with 8 bases left in between. CDR3 size: 13 residues. As DNA, the CDR3 is TGTGCCATCAGTCCAGGTTCCCAAGAGACCCAGTACTTC. Residues: CAISPGSQETQYF.

This chain's CDR3 is CATKENTEAFF. Here the CDR3 DNA reads TGTGCCACGAAGGAGAACACTGAAGCTTTCTTT. V and J are TRBV10-3 and TRBJ1-1, with no clear D. Germline CDR1 and CDR2: ENHRY and SYGVKD. Trimming took off 10 bases at V and 1 base at J, with 7 bases between the two ends. The CDR3 is made up of 11 amino acids.

The chain carries TRBV5-1 and TRBJ2-1; 7 positions agree with TRBD2. The V segment lost 0 bases and the J segment 4 bases; nucleotides outside the gene matches: 10. The CDR3 loop spans 17 amino acids. CDR1 and CDR2 (germline): SGHRS, YFSETQ. CDR3 sequence (DNA): TGCGCCAGCAGCTTGGGTACCGGGGGGACTCATTACAATGAGCAGTTCTTC. Encoded protein: CASSLGTGGTHYNEQFF.

This clonotype was counted a few times. CDR3 in amino acids: CASSFRRNSPLHF. DNA for the CDR3: TGTGCCAGCAGTTTTCGTAGAAATTCACCCCTCCACTTT. This sequence joins TRBV12-3 or TRBV12-4 and TRBJ1-6; no clear D gene. Trimming pared 3 bases from V and 7 bases from J, leaving 7 bases between. This CDR3 is 13 amino acids long.

V and J are TRBV20-1 and TRBJ1-2, with D possibly being TRBD1 (5 bases). The CDR3 has 13 residues. V was trimmed by 6 bases and J by 8 bases, leaving 19 bases between them. The germline CDR1 and CDR2 sequences are DFQATT and SNEGSKA (reference sequence). CDR3: CSAPPRGEGGYTF. DNA of the CDR3: TGCAGTGCCCCCCCGCGGGGGGAGGGAGGCTACACCTTC.

This clonotype was seen only a few times. The chain recombines TRBV4-2 with TRBJ1-1; tentative D call: TRBD1 (5 bases). Germline values: CDR1 LGHNA, CDR2 YNFKEQ. CDR3 length equals 16 residues. V lost 1 base and J 6 bases, leaving 18 bases between the germline ends. As DNA, the CDR3 is TGTGCCAGCAGCCAAGGGGATTTTGGGACGGGGGCTGAAGCTTTCTTT. Amino acid sequence: CASSQGDFGTGAEAFF.

The J gene is TRBJ1-2, the V gene TRBV7-9; the D gene is possibly TRBD1 (5 bases). V was trimmed by 2 bases and J by 4 bases, leaving 11 bases between them. Germline V gene data show CDR1 as SEHNR and CDR2 as FQNEAQ (reference sequence). CDR3 length equals 14 residues. The CDR3 is CASSLWGYGYGYTF. Here the CDR3 DNA reads TGTGCCAGCAGCTTATGGGGCTATGGCTATGGCTACACCTTC.

This sequence joins TRBV12-3 or TRBV12-4 and TRBJ2-4, with a weak D call TRBD1 (6 bases). The CDR3 length is 12 residues. Trimming took 7 bases from V and 6 from J, leaving 10 bases between them. CDR3 nucleotide sequence: TGTGCCAGCAAAGGACAGCGAAACATTCAGTACTTC. Encoded protein: CASKGQRNIQYF.

This chain connects TRBV29-1 to TRBJ2-5, with 9 nucleotides matching TRBD1. The CDR3 has 15 amino acids. With V trimmed by 7 bases and J by 0 bases, 9 bases remained unmatched. Germline values: CDR1 SQVTM, CDR2 ANQGSEA. DNA for the CDR3: TGCAGCGGGAAGGGCCGGGACAGGGACCAAGAGACCCAGTACTTC. It codes for CSGKGRDRDQETQYF.

This clonotype was recorded a few times. The chain joins TRBV6-5 to TRBJ1-2; D is possibly TRBD1 (6 bases). Trimming left V 5 bases short and J 5 bases short, with 21 bases between. The CDR3 covers 16 residues. Germline CDR1 MNHEY, CDR2 SVGAGI. The CDR3 spells CASSPGPGQHSYGYTF. CDR3 coding DNA: TGTGCCAGCAGTCCGGGGCCCGGACAGCATTCATATGGCTACACCTTC.

The chain recombines TRBV20-1 with TRBJ2-3; 12 bases are a match to TRBD2. The CDR3 sequence is 15 residues long. Unmatched junction bases numbered 6, after V lost 6 bases and J lost 2 bases. Per germline, CDR1 DFQATT and CDR2 SNEGSKA (reference sequence). In DNA, the CDR3 is TGCAGTGCACTTCTAGCGGGGGGGCCCACAGATACGCAGTATTTT. Its protein is CSALLAGGPTDTQYF.

A few counts support this clonotype. V gene TRBV29-1 combines with J gene TRBJ1-3; possible D gene TRBD1, 5 bases. CDR1 is SQVTM, CDR2 ANQGSEA, per germline. The CDR3 runs 12 residues. The ends were cut back, 6 bases at V and 3 bases at J, with 9 bases in the middle. CDR3 coding DNA: TGCAGCGTGCAGGGACTTGGAAACACCATATATTTT. It codes for CSVQGLGNTIYF. Combining the CDR3 with reference TRBV29-1 and TRBJ1-3 gives the whole variable domain SAVISQKPSRDICQRGTSLTIQCQVDSQVTMMFWYRQQPGQSLTLIATANQGSEATYESGFVIDKFPISRPNLTFSTLTVSNMSPEDSSIYLCSVQGLGNTIYFGEGSWLTVV.

The gene calls are TRBV15 and TRBJ2-5; TRBD2 matches 12 bases. CDR1 and CDR2 (germline): LNHNV, YYDKDF (reference sequence). The ends lost 1 base at V and 5 bases at J; junction bases unmatched: 5. This CDR3 spans 16 amino acids. The CDR3 here is CATSRAGLAGAETQYF. In DNA, the CDR3 is TGTGCCACCAGCAGAGCGGGACTAGCGGGTGCCGAGACCCAGTACTTC.

This clonotype was observed at least ten times. The rearrangement joins TRBV12-3 or TRBV12-4 to TRBJ1-6; 7 bases are shared with TRBD1. CDR3 length: 13 residues. V gave up 3 bases and J gave up 7 bases; unmatched junction bases: 0. CDR3 DNA sequence: TGTGCCAGCAGTTTGACAGGGAATTCACCCCTCCACTTT. Translating it yields CASSLTGNSPLHF.

The chain has TRBV6-1 and TRBJ2-7; D is uncertain. The CDR3 is 14 amino acids. Germline loops: CDR1 MNHNS, CDR2 SASEGT. The germline V and J ends were trimmed by 3 bases and 3 bases, with 12 bases remaining between them. CDR3 DNA sequence: TGTGCCAGCAGTGAGATTTGGGATCGCTACGAGCAGTACGTC. Translated: CASSEIWDRYEQYV.

On this clonotype: At one of its ends the junction is not consistent with the germline gene, which may arise from a read error. The chain carries TRBV6-5 and TRBJ1-4; D gene unclear. CDR3 length equals 14 residues. Germline V gene sequence: CDR1 MNHEY, CDR2 SVGAGI. DNA of the CDR3: TGTGCCAGCAGTGACTCGGGGAATAATGAAAAACTGTTTTTT. It yields the protein CASSDSGNNEKLFF.

The chain recombines TRBV5-1 with TRBJ2-7; D is possibly TRBD2 (5 bases). The germline V and J ends were trimmed by 4 bases and 6 bases, with 17 bases remaining between them. The CDR3 runs 14 residues. From germline, CDR1 is SGHRS and CDR2 YFSETQ. Here the CDR3 reads CASSIYLSGGEQYV. The CDR3, as DNA: TGCGCCAGCAGCATCTATCTATCCGGAGGCGAGCAGTACGTC.

The J gene is TRBJ1-3, the V gene TRBV20-1; TRBD1 might be the D (6 bases). This CDR3 region has 14 residues. V was cut by 1 base and J by 7 bases, with 14 bases left in between. Germline CDR1 DFQATT, CDR2 SNEGSKA (reference sequence). As DNA, the CDR3 is TGCAGTGCTAGAGGGGACAACCCGGTTAACACCATATATTTT. It translates to CSARGDNPVNTIYF.